The 17 T cell receptor beta chains listed next were all sequenced from one sample in a study of vaccination and CD4 T cells after COVID-19. Stated treatment: roughly 11-day PBMC culture with coronavirus spike peptide pools or control peptides (ViraFEST assay). Which antigens these TCRs recognize remains unknown. An Oncomine TCR Beta short-read assay was used to sequence the DNA from cultured CD4+ T cells. TCRdb reprocessed the PCR reads with MiXCR, giving one entry per CDR3 protein. Of 12,000 or so distinct CDR3 sequences in the sample, roughly 50% were seen once. Material: cultured CD4+ T cells from blood, obtained after SARS-CoV-2 vaccination. These receptors originate from a human donor with COVID-19.

A few counts support this clonotype. The DNA of the CDR3 is TGTGCCAGCAGTGAAGACGGGAAGGGCAATCAGCCCCAGCATTTT. It specifies CASSEDGKGNQPQHF. The V gene is TRBV2, the J gene TRBJ1-5; D uncertain. The V and J ends lost 1 base and 2 bases respectively, with 9 bases between them. The CDR3 runs 15 residues. CDR1 and CDR2 from the germline V gene are SNHLY and FYNNEI.

The chain combines TRBV6-5 with TRBJ1-5, with 10 bases that match TRBD1. The CDR3 loop spans 15 amino acids. The trim removed 4 bases at V and 3 bases at J, leaving 3 bases unmatched. The V gene's germline CDR1 is MNHEY and CDR2 SVGAGI. The CDR3 loop reads CASSWTGGYNQPQHF. The CDR3 DNA reads as TGTGCCAGCAGTTGGACAGGGGGGTACAATCAGCCCCAGCATTTT.

The V gene is TRBV12-3 or TRBV12-4, the J gene TRBJ1-6, with 7 bases matching TRBD1. This CDR3 spans 13 amino acids. J gave up 8 bases and V 6 bases, and 4 bases lay outside the gene matches. The CDR3 loop reads CASRGTEYSPLHF. The CDR3 DNA follows: TGTGCCAGCAGGGGGACAGAGTATTCACCCCTCCACTTT.

The chain is built from TRBV7-8 and TRBJ1-6, with D possibly matching TRBD1 (6 bases). CDR3 length equals 14 residues. Germline assignment: CDR1 SGHVS and CDR2 FQNEAQ. The V end was cut by 10 bases, the J end by 0 bases, with 10 bases between. CDR3 sequence: CATTGYSYNSPLHF. Here the CDR3 DNA reads TGTGCCACCACAGGGTACTCCTATAATTCACCCCTCCACTTT. The whole variable domain, remainder taken from reference TRBV7-8 and TRBJ1-6, is GAGVSQSPRYKVAKRGQDVALRCDPISGHVSLFWYQQALGQGPEFLTYFQNEAQLDKSGLPSDRFFAERPEGSVSTLKIQRTQQEDSAVYLCATTGYSYNSPLHFGNGTRLTVT.

This clonotype was seen more than once but under ten times. The chain uses TRBV7-2 and TRBJ1-5; D is perhaps TRBD1 (6 bases). Germline-derived CDR1 and CDR2 are SGHTA and FQGNSA. V lost 3 bases, J lost 7 bases, and 13 bases lay in between. The CDR3 is made up of 14 amino acids. As DNA, the CDR3 is TGTGCCAGCAGCTTGCCGGGACAAATCCAGCCCCAGCATTTT. Amino acid sequence: CASSLPGQIQPQHF.

This sequence joins TRBV7-2 and TRBJ2-5; TRBD1 agrees at 8 bases. The CDR3 covers 16 residues. V shed 1 base, J shed 1 base, and the junction held 5 bases outside the gene matches. Per germline, CDR1 SGHTA and CDR2 FQGNSA. Written as DNA, the CDR3 is TGTGCCAGCAGCTTAGTAAGGACAGGGCTCCAAGAGACCCAGTACTTC. This codes for CASSLVRTGLQETQYF.

This clonotype was seen a handful of times. The chain uses TRBV5-5 and TRBJ2-7; 11 bases map to TRBD2. The V gene's germline CDR1 is SGHKS and CDR2 YYEKEE (reference sequence). The V gene end was trimmed by 5 bases and the J gene end by 6 bases; junction bases not matched to a gene: 10. This CDR3 spans 15 amino acids. CDR3 loop: CASRGPGTSGLEQYF. CDR3 bases: TGTGCCAGCAGGGGCCCCGGGACTAGCGGACTCGAGCAGTACTTC.

This clonotype showed up just a few times. The J gene is TRBJ1-2, the V gene TRBV24-1, with a tentative D call TRBD1 (6 bases). The length of the CDR3 is 14 residues. Per the germline V gene, CDR1 is KGHDR and CDR2 is SFDVKD. The ends were cut back, 7 bases at V and 0 bases at J, with 11 bases in the middle. CDR3 bases: TGTGCCACCAGGGGGGCCCGAGCTAACTATGGCTACACCTTC. It codes for CATRGARANYGYTF.

This clonotype was detected a few times. V is TRBV6-1 and J is TRBJ1-5; D may be TRBD1 (5 bases). Germline V gives CDR1 MNHNS, CDR2 SASEGT. The CDR3 contains 14 residues. The germline V and J ends were trimmed by 1 base and 7 bases, with 11 bases remaining between them. CDR3 amino acids: CASSEGRARQPQHF. DNA of the CDR3: TGTGCCAGCAGTGAAGGCAGGGCTAGGCAGCCCCAGCATTTT.

This clonotype was counted only a few times. The chain carries TRBV6-2 or TRBV6-3 and TRBJ2-1; D might be TRBD2 (5 bases). This CDR3 region has 14 residues. Trimming pared 10 bases from V and 6 bases from J, leaving 19 bases between. Germline CDR1 MNHEY, CDR2 SVGEGT. The CDR3 DNA sequence: TGTGCCATCCGAAAAGGAGGTGGGGTCAATGAGCAGTTCTTC. Translated, it gives CAIRKGGGVNEQFF.

The chain has TRBV20-1 and TRBJ1-6; D uncertain. The V and J ends lost 5 bases and 8 bases respectively, with 13 bases between them. Germline assignment: CDR1 DFQATT and CDR2 SNEGSKA (reference sequence). The CDR3 runs to 13 residues. CDR3 amino acids: CSAYAPLDSPLHF. DNA for the CDR3: TGCAGTGCTTACGCTCCTTTGGATTCACCCCTCCACTTT.

The chain has TRBV19 and TRBJ2-5; 9 nucleotides agree with TRBD2. CDR1 is LNHDA and CDR2 is SQIVND in the germline V gene (reference sequence). Trimming removed 5 bases from V and 4 bases from J; junction bases left unmatched: 5. CDR3 size: 14 residues. CDR3 sequence: CASSGGLATETQYF. The CDR3 DNA sequence: TGTGCCAGTAGTGGGGGACTAGCCACAGAGACCCAGTACTTC.

The rearrangement links TRBV4-2 to TRBJ1-5; D not certain. In germline, CDR1 is LGHNA, CDR2 YNFKEQ. Trimming removed 2 bases at V and 7 bases at J, with 9 bases between. This CDR3 comprises 13 residues. The CDR3 DNA reads as TGTGCCAGCAGCCAACCGTTGGAACAGCCCCAGCATTTT. Translating gives CASSQPLEQPQHF.

The CDR3 region has the DNA TGTGCCAGCAGCTTAAATCGTGGGGGAAGCGGGGGGGCCATCAATGAGCAGTTCTTC. It yields the protein CASSLNRGGSGGAINEQFF. The rearrangement joins TRBV7-3 to TRBJ2-1, with 10 nucleotides matching TRBD2. The CDR3 is 19 residues long. Germline V lookup: CDR1 SGHTA, CDR2 FQGTGA. J gave up 6 bases and V 1 base, and 15 bases lay outside the gene matches. Complete variable domain (other parts from reference TRBV7-3 and TRBJ2-1): GAGVSQTPSNKVTEKGKYVELRCDPISGHTALYWYRQSLGQGPEFLIYFQGTGAADDSGLPNDRFFAVRPEGSVSTLKIQRTERGDSAVYLCASSLNRGGSGGAINEQFFGPGTRLTVL.

The chain carries TRBV20-1 and TRBJ2-3, with 10 nucleotides matching TRBD2. The CDR3 is 13 residues long. Germline V lookup: CDR1 DFQATT, CDR2 SNEGSKA (reference sequence). This chain's CDR3 is CRSGGAYTDTQYF. The CDR3 DNA is TGCAGGAGCGGGGGGGCCTACACAGATACGCAGTATTTT.

The chain is built from TRBV27 and TRBJ2-7, with 8 bases fitting TRBD2. This CDR3 is built from 16 residues. Germline CDR1 MNHEY, CDR2 SMNVEV (reference sequence). V lost 7 bases to trimming and J lost 1 base; unmatched junction nucleotides: 12. The DNA of the CDR3 is TGTGCCAGCACCCGAGCTAGCGGGCTCCCTTCCTACGAGCAGTACTTC. This gives the protein CASTRASGLPSYEQYF.

The genes are TRBV10-3 and TRBJ1-2; maybe TRBD1 (5 bases). The CDR3 runs 15 residues. CDR1 ENHRY and CDR2 SYGVKD come from the germline V gene. Trimming pared 3 bases from V and 6 bases from J, leaving 17 bases between. CDR3 in amino acids: CAISDGTLQAHGYTF. In nucleotides, the CDR3 is TGTGCCATCAGTGATGGGACCCTACAGGCCCATGGCTACACCTTC.